The 6 T cell receptor beta chains given below trace back to one sample, sequenced in a study of blood T cell repertoires in COVID-19. TCRdb's copy holds only in-frame clones and misses some; the assay was immunoSEQ multiplex PCR. Counted here are under 65,000 clones, about nine tenths occurring once; the ten biggest clones make up approximately 15%. The material sequenced was peripheral blood. These receptors originate from a man older than 75 with acute or convalescent COVID-19.

The chain employs TRBV19 and TRBJ1-1; D is perhaps TRBD1 (6 bases). Germline lookup yields CDR1 LNHDA and CDR2 SQIVND (reference sequence). This CDR3 contains 14 residues. The V end lost 4 bases, the J end lost 4 bases, and 13 bases lay between the germline ends. For the CDR3, the DNA is TGTGCCAGTAGTAATTGGGGGCTGGGCACTGAAGCTTTCTTT. Translating it yields CASSNWGLGTEAFF.

The chain couples TRBV11-3 to TRBJ2-1, with TRBD1 matching over 9 bases. V lost 4 bases, J lost 5 bases, and 6 bases stayed unmatched. Per germline, CDR1 SGHNT and CDR2 YENEEA. This CDR3 spans 15 amino acids. CDR3 nucleotide sequence: TGTGCCAGCAGCTCCTTGGGACAGGGAAACAATGAGCAGTTCTTC. Translation gives CASSSLGQGNNEQFF.

The rearrangement uses TRBV2 and TRBJ2-2, with D possibly being TRBD2 (5 bases). This CDR3 has 12 residues. Trimming removed 6 bases at V and 4 bases at J, with 6 bases between. CDR1 is SNHLY, CDR2 FYNNEI, per germline. DNA of the CDR3: TGTGCCAGCAGCGGGGTCACCGGGGAGCTGTTTTTT. This sequence encodes CASSGVTGELFF. The entire variable domain, with the rest obtained from reference TRBV2 and TRBJ2-2, is as follows: EPEVTQTPSHQVTQMGQEVILRCVPISNHLYFYWYRQILGQKVEFLVSFYNNEISEKSEIFDDQFSVERPDGSNFTLKIRSTKLEDSAMYFCASSGVTGELFFGEGSRLTVL.

The chain has TRBV28 and TRBJ1-2; 9 bases are shared with TRBD1. Germline CDR1 MDHEN, CDR2 SYDVKM. CDR3 length: 14 amino acids. V dropped 2 bases and J dropped 3; count of bases not matched to a gene: 1. CDR3 region: CASSLGDRDYGYTF. The CDR3 nucleotides are TGTGCCAGCAGTTTAGGGGACAGGGACTATGGCTACACCTTC.

The genes are TRBV3-1 (or the pseudogene TRBV3-2) and TRBJ1-1; perhaps TRBD1 as D (6 bases). Trimming pared 0 bases from V and 2 bases from J, leaving 10 bases between. This CDR3 has 15 amino acids. Germline values: CDR1 LGHDT, CDR2 YNNKEL (reference sequence). CDR3 sequence reads: CASSQDPDRNTEAFF. CDR3 coding DNA: TGTGCCAGCAGCCAAGATCCGGACAGAAACACTGAAGCTTTCTTT.

This chain connects TRBV9 to TRBJ2-2; 7 bases map to TRBD1. CDR3 length equals 16 residues. The J segment lost 2 bases and the V segment lost 4 bases, leaving 8 bases of the junction unmatched. The germline gives CDR1 SGDLS, CDR2 YYNGEE. The CDR3 loop reads CASSPRDRPNTGELFF. CDR3 bases: TGTGCCAGCAGCCCCCGGGACAGACCTAACACCGGGGAGCTGTTTTTT.